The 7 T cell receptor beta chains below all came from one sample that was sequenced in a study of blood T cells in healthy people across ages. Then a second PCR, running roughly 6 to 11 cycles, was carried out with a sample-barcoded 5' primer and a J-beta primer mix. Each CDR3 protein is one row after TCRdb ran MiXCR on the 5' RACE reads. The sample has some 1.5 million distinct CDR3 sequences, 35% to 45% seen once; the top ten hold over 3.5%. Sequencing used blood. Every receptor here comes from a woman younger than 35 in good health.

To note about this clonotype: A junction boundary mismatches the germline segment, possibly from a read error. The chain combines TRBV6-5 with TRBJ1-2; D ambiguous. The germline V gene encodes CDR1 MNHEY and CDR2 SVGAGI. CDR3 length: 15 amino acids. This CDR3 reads CDSSYSATAPYGYTF. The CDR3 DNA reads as TGTGACAGCAGTTACTCAGCGACGGCGCCCTATGGCTACACCTTC.

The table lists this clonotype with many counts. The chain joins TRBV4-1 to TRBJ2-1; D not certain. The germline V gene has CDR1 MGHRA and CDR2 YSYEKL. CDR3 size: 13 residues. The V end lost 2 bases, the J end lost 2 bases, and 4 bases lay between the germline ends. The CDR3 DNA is TGCGCCAGCAGCCAACCCACCTACAATGAGCAGTTCTTC. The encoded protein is CASSQPTYNEQFF.

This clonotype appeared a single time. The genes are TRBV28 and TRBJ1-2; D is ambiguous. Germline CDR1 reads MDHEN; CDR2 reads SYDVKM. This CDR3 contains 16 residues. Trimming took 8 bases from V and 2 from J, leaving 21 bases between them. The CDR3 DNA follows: TGTGCCAGCTCGTCACAGACACCTCTGAGCAACTATGGCTACACCTTC. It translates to CASSSQTPLSNYGYTF.

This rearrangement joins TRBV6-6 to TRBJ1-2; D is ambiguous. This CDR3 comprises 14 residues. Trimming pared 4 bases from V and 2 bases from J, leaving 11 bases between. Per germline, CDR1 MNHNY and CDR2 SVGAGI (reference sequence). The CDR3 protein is CASSSRILNYGYTF. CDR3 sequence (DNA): TGTGCCAGCAGTTCCCGGATCCTCAACTATGGCTACACCTTC.

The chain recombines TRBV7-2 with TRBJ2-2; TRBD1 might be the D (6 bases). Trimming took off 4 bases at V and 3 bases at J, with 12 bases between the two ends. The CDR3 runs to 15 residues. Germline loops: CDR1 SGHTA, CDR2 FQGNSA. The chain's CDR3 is CASSSGTRYTGELFF. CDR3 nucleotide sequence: TGTGCCAGCAGCTCCGGGACACGATACACCGGGGAGCTGTTTTTT.

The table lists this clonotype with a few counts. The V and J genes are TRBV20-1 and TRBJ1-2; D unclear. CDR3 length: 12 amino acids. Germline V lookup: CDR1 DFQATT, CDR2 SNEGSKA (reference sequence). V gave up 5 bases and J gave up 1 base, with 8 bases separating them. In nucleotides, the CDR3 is TGCAGTGCTGGTAGGGATAACTATGGCTACACCTTC. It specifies CSAGRDNYGYTF.

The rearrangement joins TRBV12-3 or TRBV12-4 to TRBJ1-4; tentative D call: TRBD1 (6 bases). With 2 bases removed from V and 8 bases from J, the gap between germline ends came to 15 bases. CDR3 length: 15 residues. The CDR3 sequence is CASSLLYRDWEKLFF. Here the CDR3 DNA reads TGTGCCAGCAGTTTACTATACAGGGATTGGGAAAAACTGTTTTTT.